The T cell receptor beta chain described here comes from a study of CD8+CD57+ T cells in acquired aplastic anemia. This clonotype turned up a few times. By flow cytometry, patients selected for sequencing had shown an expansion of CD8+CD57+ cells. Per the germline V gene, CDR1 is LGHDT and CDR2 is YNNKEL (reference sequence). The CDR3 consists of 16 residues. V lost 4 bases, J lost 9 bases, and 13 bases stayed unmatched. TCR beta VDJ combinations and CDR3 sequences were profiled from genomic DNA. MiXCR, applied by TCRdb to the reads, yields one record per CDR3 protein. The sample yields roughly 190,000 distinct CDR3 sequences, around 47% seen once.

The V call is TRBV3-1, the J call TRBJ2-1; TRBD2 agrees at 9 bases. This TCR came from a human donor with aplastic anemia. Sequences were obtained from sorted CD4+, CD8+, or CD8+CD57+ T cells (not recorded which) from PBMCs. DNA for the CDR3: TGTGCCAGCAGCCCTGAGGTTAGCGGGAGCGGACTTGAGCAGTTCTTC. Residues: CASSPEVSGSGLEQFF.